This record concerns one TCR beta chain sequence. The antigen is not known. The table came from immunoSEQ multiplex PCR; TCRdb's copy has only in-frame clones and leaves some out. The sample shows around 150,000 clones, roughly 90% of them seen only once. This sample stems from a study of T cell responses to AZD1222 COVID-19 vaccine. General study points: Only a handful of individuals given AZD1222 were seropositive at baseline. An increase in Spike-specific TCR breadth and depth was observed after two AZD1222 doses. Distributed over spike, vaccine-associated CD4 TCRs predominated at 160-218 and 743-854. Unmutated variant regions are reportedly the target of nearly half of TCRs that are spike-specific.

Trimming took 2 bases from V and 5 from J, leaving 13 bases between them. Looked up from germline, CDR1 is SGHNT and CDR2 is YENEEA. The CDR3 is 14 amino acids. This receptor was obtained from an adult who received the AZD1222 COVID-19 vaccine. V gene TRBV11-3 combines with J gene TRBJ2-7; no clear D gene. The material sequenced was peripheral blood, taken 28 days after the second AZD1222 dose. CDR3 nucleotides: TGTGCCAGCAGCTTAATCAGGTTAGGAAACGAGCAGTACTTC. It is translated as CASSLIRLGNEQYF.